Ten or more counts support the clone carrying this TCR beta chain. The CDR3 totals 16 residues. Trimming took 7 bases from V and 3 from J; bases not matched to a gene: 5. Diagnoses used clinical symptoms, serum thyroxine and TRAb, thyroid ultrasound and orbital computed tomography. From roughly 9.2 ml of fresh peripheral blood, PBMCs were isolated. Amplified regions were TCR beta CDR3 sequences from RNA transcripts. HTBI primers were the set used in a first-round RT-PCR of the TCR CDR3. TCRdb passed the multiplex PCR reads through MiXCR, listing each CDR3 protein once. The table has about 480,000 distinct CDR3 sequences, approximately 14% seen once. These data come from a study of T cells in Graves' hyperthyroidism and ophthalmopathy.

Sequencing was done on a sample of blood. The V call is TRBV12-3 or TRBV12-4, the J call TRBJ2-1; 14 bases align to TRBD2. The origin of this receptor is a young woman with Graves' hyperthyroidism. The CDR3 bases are TGTGCCAGCAAACCGACTAGCGGGAGGGGCTACAATGAGCAGTTCTTC. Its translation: CASKPTSGRGYNEQFF.